The following is a T cell receptor (beta chain) sequence with its context. One junction end does not reproduce the germline sequence, and a read error may be involved. CDR3 length equals 12 residues. CDR1 LGHDT and CDR2 YNNKEL come from the germline V gene (reference sequence). Profiling relied on immunoSEQ multiplex PCR, and the TCRdb table lists in-frame clones only, not all of them. The sample lists fewer than 100,000 clones, approximately 87% seen once, with over 15% in the top ten. This sample is part of a study of blood T cell repertoires in COVID-19. Whole-study context: The United States, Italy and Spain were the sources of the acute and convalescent COVID-19 samples.

The sequence came from a human donor in a cohort sampled during active COVID-19. The sample was peripheral blood. The chain uses TRBV3-1 (or the pseudogene TRBV3-2) and TRBJ2-7; D is undetermined. The CDR3 bases are TGTGCCAGCAGCCAAGCAGCTTGGAGCTGGAACTTC. Translating gives CASSQAAWSWNF.